Below are 25 T cell receptor beta chains sequenced from a single sample in a study of tumor-infiltrating lymphocytes in primary liver carcinoma. Total RNA (around 510 ng) served as template for TCR beta cDNA synthesis primed by a constant-region primer. Three nested multiplex PCR rounds of slightly modified ARM-PCR generated TCR beta libraries. With TRBV1-TRBV30 forward primers and a C-beta reverse primer, the first two PCR rounds were run for approximately 10 cycles each. TCRdb redid the calling of the multiplex PCR reads with MiXCR, one entry per CDR3 protein. The sample consists of 90,000 to 110,000 distinct CDR3 sequences, 80% to 85% of them appearing once. Scientists recovered RNA and DNA together from around 20-30 mg of unsorted bulk tissue. What was sequenced was liver tumor tissue from sampling region 3. Subset of the sample: tumor region T3, left-lateral pole. Source of these receptors: a man aged 35 to 55 with primary liver carcinoma and hepatitis B virus infection.

V is TRBV5-1 and J is TRBJ1-4; D uncertain. Between the trimmed V and J ends, which lost 5 bases and 3 bases, there was a span of 14 bases. The CDR3 runs to 15 residues. Germline values: CDR1 SGHRS, CDR2 YFSETQ. CDR3 bases: TGCGCCAGCAGTCGCGTCAGACCGGCTAATGAAAAACTGTTTTTT. This gives the protein CASSRVRPANEKLFF.

This clonotype was seen a single time. In DNA, the CDR3 is TGTGCCAGCAGCGCCCGACAGGCCGTGAGGGGTTACACCTTC. Protein product: CASSARQAVRGYTF. This chain connects TRBV7-8 to TRBJ1-2, with D possibly TRBD1 on 6 matching bases. The germline gives CDR1 SGHVS, CDR2 FQNEAQ. Trimming removed 5 bases at V and 11 bases at J, with 21 bases between. CDR3 length equals 14 residues. Full variable domain (rest looked up from reference TRBV7-8 and TRBJ1-2): GAGVSQSPRYKVAKRGQDVALRCDPISGHVSLFWYQQALGQGPEFLTYFQNEAQLDKSGLPSDRFFAERPEGSVSTLKIQRTQQEDSAVYLCASSARQAVRGYTFGSGTRLTVV.

A note on this clonotype: Relative to the germline gene, one junction end is altered; a read error may explain this. The chain joins TRBV11-2 to TRBJ2-3; 13 positions agree with TRBD2. There are 20 residues in the CDR3. The germline V gene has CDR1 SGHAT and CDR2 FQNNGV. The chain's CDR3 is CASSQDLPSWTSGRADTQYF. In DNA, the CDR3 is TGTGCCAGCAGCCAAGATCTTCCCTCCTGGACTAGCGGGAGAGCAGATACGCAATATTTT.

Concerning this clonotype itself: At one end the junction does not follow the germline gene, possibly because of a read error. This chain joins TRBV14 and TRBJ2-1; TRBD2 might be the D (5 bases). There are 16 residues in the CDR3. Germline V gene lookup returns CDR1 SGHDN and CDR2 FVKESK. The CDR3 is CASSAVTGWVNIEQSF. The CDR3 DNA is TGTGCCAGCAGTGCCGTAACGGGATGGGTAAACATTGAGCAGTCCTTC.

This clonotype was detected only once. One junction end does not reproduce the germline sequence, and a read error may be involved. The chain has TRBV7-9 and TRBJ2-1; no clear D. Per the germline V gene, CDR1 is SEHNR and CDR2 is FQNEAQ (reference sequence). CDR3 length: 13 residues. The CDR3 loop is CASSLEDWEWQIF. DNA for the CDR3: TGCGCCAGCAGCTTAGAGGATTGGGAATGGCAGATCTTC.

V is TRBV4-3 and J is TRBJ1-6, with D possibly TRBD1 on 6 matching bases. The CDR3 runs 20 residues. Germline CDR1 is LGHNA and CDR2 is YSLEER. The CDR3 region has the DNA TGCGCTATCAGCCAAGATCTCCAAGGGCAGGGGTCGTGCTATAATTCACCCCTCCACTTT. Residues: CAISQDLQGQGSCYNSPLHF.

With regard to this clonotype: A much more abundant neighbour one base away suggests this may be a read error. This CDR3 fails to terminate in the conserved phenylalanine or tryptophan, so it likely reflects a read error. This sequence joins TRBV28 and TRBJ2-7; no clear D. The CDR3 contains 12 residues. The germline CDR1 and CDR2 sequences are MDHEN and SYDVKM. V was cut by 4 bases and J by 3 bases, with 7 bases left in between. DNA of the CDR3: TGTGCCAGCAGTTCACCCTTCTACGAGCAGTACTTG. Its protein product is CASSSPFYEQYL.

As to this clonotype: The conserved phenylalanine or tryptophan normally closing the CDR3 is absent here, so this likely arose from a read error. The chain recombines TRBV6-1 with TRBJ2-7; 7 positions agree with TRBD2. This CDR3 has 15 amino acids. J lost 3 bases, V lost 6 bases, and 11 bases had no gene match. The germline V gene has CDR1 MNHNS and CDR2 SASEGT. CDR3 sequence: CASSRDETSSYEQYL. In nucleotides, the CDR3 is TGTGCCAGCAGCCGGGACGAGACTAGCAGCTACGAGCAGTACTTA.

At least ten counts were recorded for this clonotype. The chain joins TRBV7-8 to TRBJ2-3, with D perhaps given as TRBD1 or TRBD2 (5 bases each). Germline CDR1 and CDR2: SGHVS and FQNEAQ. The V end was cut by 3 bases, the J end by 5 bases, with 12 bases between. The CDR3 covers 14 residues. CDR3 sequence: CASSFGDGVDTQYF. The CDR3, as DNA: TGTGCCAGCAGCTTTGGGGACGGTGTAGATACGCAGTATTTT.

This sequence joins TRBV28 and TRBJ2-3; the D is unclear. CDR1 is MDHEN and CDR2 is SYDVKM in the germline V gene. Trimming removed 5 bases at V and 3 bases at J, with 12 bases between. The CDR3 runs to 14 residues. As DNA, the CDR3 is TGTGCCAGCAGTCCCCCCCTCGGGACAGATACGCAGTATTTT. Its protein product is CASSPPLGTDTQYF.

The chain recombines TRBV12-3 or TRBV12-4 with TRBJ1-1; D is undetermined. The CDR3 contains 15 residues. Trimming cost V 6 bases and J 4 bases, with 18 bases left between them. CDR3 amino acids: CASSLDVALGTEAFF. The CDR3, as DNA: TGTGCCAGCAGCTTGGATGTGGCGCTTGGCACTGAAGCTTTCTTT.

CDR3 loop: CASSEGTRGPYEQYF. The CDR3 bases are TGTGCCAGCAGTGAGGGGACTAGGGGTCCCTACGAGCAGTACTTC. The J gene is TRBJ2-7, the V gene TRBV6-1; 8 bases are shared with TRBD2. The CDR3 has 15 amino acids. Germline V gene lookup returns CDR1 MNHNS and CDR2 SASEGT. V lost 3 bases, J lost 2 bases, and 6 bases stayed unmatched.

This clonotype was detected once. This may arise from a read error, as a much more abundant clone is one base away. The chain recombines TRBV29-1 with TRBJ2-1; unclear D gene. The CDR3 contains 12 residues. Germline V gives CDR1 SQVTM, CDR2 ANQGSEA. This chain's CDR3 is CSVETPNNGQFF. The CDR3 nucleotides read TGCAGCGTTGAAACCCCCAACAATGGGCAGTTCTTC.

This clonotype showed up just once. The conserved closing phenylalanine or tryptophan is absent in this CDR3, likely reflecting a read error. The chain couples TRBV5-5 to TRBJ2-1, with D possibly being TRBD2 (6 bases). This CDR3 is 17 amino acids long. Germline CDR1 is SGHKS and CDR2 is YYEKEE (reference sequence). The CDR3 DNA reads TGTGCGAGGAGCTTCATAATCCCCGGGACTGCTTACAATGAGCAGTTCTTA. Protein product: CARSFIIPGTAYNEQFL.

The sample holds one count of this clonotype. For the CDR3, the DNA is TGTGCCAGCAGCAATGCGGTCGCAAGAGGGGGCACAGATACGCAGTATTTT. It is translated as CASSNAVARGGTDTQYF. This sequence joins TRBV11-3 and TRBJ2-3; D tentatively reads TRBD1 or TRBD2 (5 bases each). Germline CDR1 is SGHNT and CDR2 is YENEEA. This CDR3 is 17 amino acids long. Trimming stripped 5 bases from V and 1 base from J, with 19 bases between.

The chain employs TRBV29-1 and TRBJ2-4; D is undetermined. The CDR3 is 14 amino acids. Germline CDR1 reads SQVTM; CDR2 reads ANQGSEA. V shed 2 bases and J shed 1 base, with 9 bases lying between them. CDR3 region: CSVEPSRAKNIQYF. In DNA, the CDR3 is TGCAGCGTTGAACCGAGTCGTGCCAAAAACATTCAGTACTTC.

In the case of this clonotype: Germline and junction disagree at one end, which may indicate a read error. This sequence joins TRBV11-3 and TRBJ2-1; the D is unclear. CDR3 size: 14 residues. Germline CDR1 SGHNT, CDR2 YENEEA. In DNA, the CDR3 is TGTACCAGCAGCTTAGGCGTCATGAACAATGAGCAGTTCTTC. As protein: CTSSLGVMNNEQFF.

Details on this clonotype: It is likely a read error, because the conserved phenylalanine at the end of the CDR3 is missing. This rearrangement joins TRBV6-5 to TRBJ1-2; D unclear. Germline CDR1 and CDR2: MNHEY and SVGAGI. This CDR3 is built from 16 residues. CDR3: CASSPGVGVVNYDYTI. In DNA, the CDR3 is TGTGCCAGCAGTCCCGGGGTCGGGGTCGTCAACTATGACTACACCATC.

Concerning this clonotype: One end of the junction varies from germline; a read error may be responsible. The chain employs TRBV12-3 or TRBV12-4 and TRBJ2-7, with D perhaps matching TRBD1 or TRBD2 (6 bases each). The CDR3 consists of 18 residues. The CDR3 DNA sequence: TGTGCCAGCAGCTATGGTAGGGGGGACGGGGCCCCCTTCTACAAGCAGTACTTC. Protein product: CASSYGRGDGAPFYKQYF.

Comment on this clonotype: The junction differs from germline at one of its ends, possibly a read error. The V call is TRBV11-1, the J call TRBJ1-6; weak D call: TRBD1 (5 bases). The CDR3 spans 13 residues. CDR1 SGHAT and CDR2 FQDESV come from the germline V gene (reference sequence). CDR3 loop: CGSSRTPASPLHF. CDR3 sequence (DNA): TGTGGCAGCAGCCGGACACCGGCTTCACCCCTCCACTTT. The complete variable domain, with remaining parts taken from reference TRBV11-1 and TRBJ1-6, reads EAEVAQSPRYKITEKSQAVAFWCDPISGHATLYWYRQILGQGPELLVQFQDESVVDDSQLPKDRFSAERLKGVDSTLKIQPAELGDSAMYLCGSSRTPASPLHFGNGTRLTVT.

In this sample, this clonotype turned up once. A read error may be the cause here, since a much bigger clone is one base away. The chain carries TRBV28 and TRBJ1-4; the match to TRBD1 covers 8 bases. V dropped 5 bases and J dropped 8; count of bases not matched to a gene: 7. Germline V gives CDR1 MDHEN, CDR2 SYDVKM. CDR3 length: 14 residues. CDR3 region: CASSTPRQGEKLFF. The DNA of the CDR3 is TGTGCCAGCAGTACCCCGCGACAGGGGGAAAAACTGTTTTTT.

In the case of this clonotype: A much larger clone sits a single nucleotide away, making a read error possible. This chain joins TRBV28 and TRBJ1-4; 10 positions agree with TRBD1. With V trimmed by 8 bases and J by 8 bases, 8 bases remained unmatched. Germline V CDR1 and CDR2: MDHEN, SYDVKM. The CDR3 consists of 14 residues. CDR3 amino acids: CASRTPGQGEKLFF. In DNA form, the CDR3 reads TGTGCCAGCCGTACCCCGGGACAGGGGGAAAAACTGTTTTTT.

The chain is built from TRBV29-1 and TRBJ1-1; 7 bases line up with TRBD1. The V and J ends lost 5 bases and 5 bases, in that order; junction bases with no gene match: 14. The germline gives CDR1 SQVTM, CDR2 ANQGSEA. This CDR3 region has 15 residues. CDR3 protein: CSVLTGWVMGTEAFF. The CDR3 DNA reads TGCAGCGTTTTGACAGGGTGGGTAATGGGAACTGAAGCTTTCTTT. The variable domain in full, with the rest retrieved from reference TRBV29-1 and TRBJ1-1, is SAVISQKPSRDICQRGTSLTIQCQVDSQVTMMFWYRQQPGQSLTLIATANQGSEATYESGFVIDKFPISRPNLTFSTLTVSNMSPEDSSIYLCSVLTGWVMGTEAFFGQGTRLTVV.

This clonotype has a count of ten or more. The rearrangement links TRBV15 to TRBJ2-6; the match to TRBD1 covers 7 bases. The CDR3 sequence is 15 residues long. V gave up 3 bases and J gave up 1 base; unmatched junction bases: 0. Germline CDR1 LNHNV, CDR2 YYDKDF (reference sequence). The CDR3 DNA reads as TGTGCCACCAGCAGGGACAGGTCTGGGGCCAACGTCCTGACTTTC. This translates into CATSRDRSGANVLTF.

Details on this clonotype: Compared with germline, one end of the junction differs, possibly owing to a read error. This chain uses TRBV6-6 with TRBJ2-2, with 7 bases that match TRBD1. Germline V gene data show CDR1 as MNHNY and CDR2 as SVGAGI (reference sequence). The CDR3 runs 15 residues. The CDR3 bases are TGTGACAGCGCTACAGGGGTGGCGAACACCGGGGAGCTGTTTTTT. Protein sequence: CDSATGVANTGELFF.